Listed below are T cell receptor beta chains from one sample, sequenced in a study of a mutant IDH1 vaccine in newly diagnosed glioma. These TCRs are of unknown antigen specificity. Libraries were prepared by immunoSEQ multiplex PCR; TCRdb keeps only in-frame clonotypes and omits some of them. The table shows around 62,000 clones, with about 89% occurring only once. Material: PBMCs, obtained from a glioma patient whose treatment included an IDH1 peptide vaccine. The source is a man in his forties with glioma. Each CDR3 is given with its conserved first and last residue. A D gene is named only where the DNA matches it firmly. A clone size is listed for some rows: how often the clone was seen (once, few, many), or a class if it is expanded.

v_gene	abundance	j_gene	d_gene	CDR3nt	CDR3aa
TRBV7-6	few	TRBJ2-7	TRBD1	TGTGCCAGCAGCTTGGCAGGGGGCTACTCCTACGAGCAGTACTTC	CASSLAGGYSYEQYF
TRBV28	.	TRBJ1-5	TRBD1	TGTGCCAGCATCGGAAGGGGGCATCAGCCCCAGCATTTT	CASIGRGHQPQHF
TRBV5-6	.	TRBJ2-2	.	TGTGCCAGCAGCCTCGAATCAGGTTACAACACCGGGGAGCTGTTTTTT	CASSLESGYNTGELFF
TRBV7-2	.	TRBJ2-7	TRBD1	TGTGCCAGCAGCTTCCAGACAGGGAGCTCCTACGAGCAGTACTTC	CASSFQTGSSYEQYF
TRBV5-1	.	TRBJ1-4	.	TGCGCCAGCAGCTTGACAGGGCGTACTAATGAAAAACTGTTTTTT	CASSLTGRTNEKLFF
TRBV6-4	.	TRBJ1-4	.	TGTGCCAGCAGTGCAGCAACTAATGAAAAACTGTTTTTT	CASSAATNEKLFF
TRBV7-2	.	TRBJ2-3	.	TGTGCCAGCAGCTCCCGTCCCCCAGATACGCAGTATTTT	CASSSRPPDTQYF
TRBV18	.	TRBJ2-7	.	TGTGCCAGCTCACCAGGGGTTACCCCCAGGTCGGACGAGCAGTACTTC	CASSPGVTPRSDEQYF
TRBV11-3	.	TRBJ2-2	.	TGTGCCAGCAGCTTGGGCGGGATGAGCACCGGGGAGCTGTTTTTT	CASSLGGMSTGELFF
TRBV18	.	TRBJ1-5	.	TGTGCCAGCTCACCATCGAATAGCAATCAGCCCCAGCATTTT	CASSPSNSNQPQHF
TRBV5-6	.	TRBJ2-7	.	TGTGCCAGCAGCTGGTACGGGGGCGAGCAGTACTTC	CASSWYGGEQYF
TRBV28	once	TRBJ1-5	TRBD1	TGTGCCAGCAGTCGGGACAGTAGCAATCAGCCCCAGCATTTT	CASSRDSSNQPQHF
TRBV6-6	.	TRBJ1-1	.	TGTGCCAGCAGTACCGGGGCCTACACTGAAGCTTTCTTT	CASSTGAYTEAFF
TRBV7-9	.	TRBJ2-7	TRBD2	TGTGCCAGCTTCGGGACTAGCGGGGCCGCCCGCTACGAGCAGTACTTC	CASFGTSGAARYEQYF
TRBV7-9	.	TRBJ2-1	TRBD2	TGTGCCAGCAGCTCGGGGTGGGGACTAGCGGGGGTATACAATGAGCAGTTCTTC	CASSSGWGLAGVYNEQFF
TRBV5-1	.	TRBJ2-3	.	TGCGCCAGCAGCTCTGGGGGCACAGATACGCAGTATTTT	CASSSGGTDTQYF
TRBV2	.	TRBJ1-2	.	TGTGCCAGCAGTGAATCGGGGGCGGGTGGCTACACCTTC	CASSESGAGGYTF
TRBV28	.	TRBJ2-7	.	TGTGCCAGCAGTTCACACCGGGACTTCCTCTACGAGCAGTACTTC	CASSSHRDFLYEQYF
TRBV19	once	TRBJ2-1	.	TGTGCCAGTAGTATCACCGGGACCGCGTACAATGAGCAGTTCTTC	CASSITGTAYNEQFF
TRBV5-4	once	TRBJ2-7	.	TGTGCCAGCAGCTTGGTGGGACTCACCTACGAGCAGTACTTC	CASSLVGLTYEQYF
TRBV28	.	TRBJ1-1	.	TGTGCCAGCAGTTTGCCCTTAAGGAATGGAGCTTTCTTT	CASSLPLRNGAFF
TRBV7-6	.	TRBJ2-2	.	TGTGCCAGCAGCTTATATGCGAACACCGGGGAGCTGTTTTTT	CASSLYANTGELFF
TRBV9	.	TRBJ2-1	TRBD2	TGTGCCAGCAGCGTAGCTGGGCTAGCGGGAGGGGAGCAGTTCTTC	CASSVAGLAGGEQFF
TRBV11-2	.	TRBJ2-2	.	TGTGCCAGCAGCTTAGACCCCCGTCCGGGCACCGGGGAGCTGTTTTTT	CASSLDPRPGTGELFF
TRBV28	once	TRBJ1-2	TRBD1	TGTGCCAGCAGTTTAGGGGGACAGGAGATTCGGAACTATGGCTACACCTTC	CASSLGGQEIRNYGYTF
TRBV5-1	.	TRBJ1-2	.	TGCGCCAGCAGCTTGGAGGCGGGGAGTTTAATCAATGGCTACACCTTC	CASSLEAGSLINGYTF
TRBV28	.	TRBJ2-3	TRBD1	TGTGCCAGCAGTTCCTCACCAGGAGGACAGGGGCTCACAGATACGCAGTATTTT	CASSSSPGGQGLTDTQYF
TRBV5-6	.	TRBJ1-5	TRBD1	TGTGCCAGCAGCTTTAAGGACAGGGTGTATCAGCCCCAGCATTTT	CASSFKDRVYQPQHF
TRBV30	few	TRBJ1-1	TRBD1	TGTGCCTGGAGTGTATCGACAGGGAGCACTGAAGCTTTCTTT	CAWSVSTGSTEAFF
TRBV11-2	.	TRBJ2-7	.	TGTGCCAGCAGCTTCACGGGAGATACCTACGAGCAGTACTTC	CASSFTGDTYEQYF
TRBV18	.	TRBJ1-5	.	TGTGCCAGCTCACATATGGACGATCAGCCCCAGCATTTT	CASSHMDDQPQHF
TRBV5-1	once	TRBJ2-3	TRBD2	TGCGCCAGCAGCCCAGGACTAGCGGGGCCTAGCACAGATACGCAGTATTTT	CASSPGLAGPSTDTQYF
TRBV6-5	few	TRBJ1-5	.	TGTGCCAGCAGGGGACGGATTGATCAGCCCCAGCATTTT	CASRGRIDQPQHF
TRBV2	.	TRBJ2-2	TRBD1	TGTGCCAGCAGTGAAGGGACAGGGACATCGAACACCGGGGAGCTGTTTTTT	CASSEGTGTSNTGELFF
TRBV30	.	TRBJ1-2	.	TGTGCCTGGAGTTCAGAGAATGGCTACACCTTC	CAWSSENGYTF
TRBV2	.	TRBJ1-5	TRBD1	TGTGCCAGCAGCGACGACAGGGTGGGGCAGCCCCAGCATTTT	CASSDDRVGQPQHF
TRBV11-2	.	TRBJ1-2	.	TGTGCCAGCAGCTCCCGGGGGGCGCCTGGCTACACCTTC	CASSSRGAPGYTF
TRBV28	once	TRBJ1-2	.	TGTGCCAGCAGTGCTTATGACAGGAACTATGGCTACACCTTC	CASSAYDRNYGYTF
TRBV10-1	.	TRBJ2-2	.	TGCGCCAGCAGTGAGTCGATCTTCAGCTACACCGGGGAGCTGTTTTTT	CASSESIFSYTGELFF
TRBV5-4	.	TRBJ2-3	TRBD2	TGTGCCAGCAGCTTGGGACTAGCGGGGGGGCCGACAGATACGCAGTATTTT	CASSLGLAGGPTDTQYF
TRBV2	.	TRBJ1-5	TRBD1	TGTGCCAGCAGTGAACCGCGGGATACAGGGGTCAATCAGCCCCAGCATTTT	CASSEPRDTGVNQPQHF
TRBV9	.	TRBJ2-5	TRBD2	TGTGCCAGCAGCCCGGGGAGTGTGATAGCGGGAGTAAGTGAGACCCAGTACTTC	CASSPGSVIAGVSETQYF
TRBV15	few	TRBJ2-3	TRBD2	TGTGCCACCAGCACCAGGCTAGCGGGCACGCAGTATTTT	CATSTRLAGTQYF
TRBV18	.	TRBJ2-1	TRBD2	TGTGCCAGCTCACCACTTAGCGGGGGGGCGGATGAGCAGTTCTTC	CASSPLSGGADEQFF
TRBV11-2	.	TRBJ1-4	TRBD1	TGTGCCAGCAGCTCACAGGGGGGAGTTGAAGAAAAACTGTTTTTT	CASSSQGGVEEKLFF